A selection of T cell receptor beta chains follows, all from one sample in a study of blood T cell repertoires in COVID-19. TCRdb keeps only in-frame clones here, not all; method: immunoSEQ multiplex PCR. The sample has about 150,000 clones, around four fifths seen once. Sequenced material: peripheral blood. All receptors come from a man aged 70-80 years who had recovered from COVID-19. CDR3s include the opening cysteine and the closing phenylalanine or tryptophan. Each record gives: clone size, V gene, J gene, D gene, CDR3 protein, CDR3 DNA. The D gene is left open where the match is weak. Only some rows state a clone size, as once, few, many or a class for expanded clones.

>NA|TRBV20-1|TRBJ2-1|TRBD2
CSASAGGLPNEQFF
TGCAGTGCTAGTGCGGGAGGCCTTCCCAATGAGCAGTTCTTC
>NA|TRBV5-1|TRBJ2-1|NA
CASSLRTNQGNEQFF
TGCGCCAGCAGCTTGAGGACCAACCAGGGCAATGAGCAGTTCTTC
>NA|TRBV19|TRBJ2-1|NA
CASSSEEEAGQKQFF
TGTGCCAGTAGTTCCGAGGAGGAGGCCGGTCAAAAGCAGTTCTTC
>NA|TRBV19|TRBJ1-1|NA
CASRAGSTRGTEAFF
TGTGCCAGTAGGGCCGGGTCTACTCGAGGCACTGAAGCTTTCTTT
>NA|TRBV7-2|TRBJ1-6|TRBD1
CASSSGTVYNSPLHF
TGTGCCAGCAGCTCGGGGACAGTTTATAATTCACCCCTCCACTTT
>NA|TRBV9|TRBJ2-2|TRBD2
CASSPRLAGPFTGELFF
TGTGCCAGCAGCCCTCGGCTAGCGGGACCTTTCACCGGGGAGCTGTTTTTT
>NA|TRBV14|TRBJ2-3|TRBD2
CASSITSGLTDTQYF
TGTGCCAGCAGCATAACTAGCGGCCTCACAGATACGCAGTATTTT
>once|TRBV6-2/TRBV6-3|TRBJ2-1|NA
CASSEVNEQFF
TGTGCCAGCAGTGAGGTAAATGAGCAGTTCTTC
>NA|TRBV5-1|TRBJ1-6|NA
CASSPKAGASDNSPLHF
TGCGCCAGCAGCCCCAAGGCGGGGGCGTCGGACAATTCACCCCTCCACTTT
>NA|TRBV7-2|TRBJ2-5|NA
CASSLRVTQETQYF
TGTGCCAGCAGCTTGCGGGTTACTCAAGAGACCCAGTACTTC
>NA|TRBV3-1/TRBV3-2|TRBJ2-7|TRBD2
CASSQDGTSGTLSYEQYF
TGTGCCAGCAGCCAAGATGGGACTAGCGGGACCCTGTCCTACGAGCAGTACTTC
>NA|TRBV7-6|TRBJ2-5|TRBD1
CASSLRHGTEETQYF
TGTGCCAGCAGCTTGAGACACGGGACAGAAGAGACCCAGTACTTC
>NA|TRBV28|TRBJ1-4|NA
CASSFSGGLGEKLFF
TGTGCCAGCAGTTTCTCGGGGGGGCTGGGTGAAAAACTGTTTTTT
>NA|TRBV5-1|TRBJ2-7|TRBD1
CASSLNRGDEQYF
TGCGCCAGCAGCTTGAACAGGGGAGACGAGCAGTACTTC
>NA|TRBV6-2/TRBV6-3|TRBJ2-5|TRBD1
CASSYSPGQGIETQYF
TGTGCCAGCAGTTACTCACCGGGACAGGGGATAGAGACCCAGTACTTC
>NA|TRBV3-1/TRBV3-2|TRBJ2-1|NA
CASSPPEREVFGNEQFF
TGTGCCAGCAGCCCTCCGGAAAGGGAGGTTTTTGGCAATGAGCAGTTCTTC
>NA|TRBV5-1|TRBJ2-7|NA
CASSLAYSSYEQYF
TGCGCCAGCAGCTTGGCCTATAGCTCCTACGAGCAGTACTTC
>NA|TRBV11-3|TRBJ2-1|TRBD2
CASSLGGTSPYNEQFF
TGTGCCAGCAGCTTAGGTGGGACTAGTCCCTACAATGAGCAGTTCTTC
>NA|TRBV19|TRBJ1-1|TRBD1
CASRPGTGPNTEAFF
TGTGCCAGTAGACCCGGGACAGGGCCGAACACTGAAGCTTTCTTT
>NA|TRBV6-5|TRBJ1-2|NA
CASRGGRSFPSGYTF
TGTGCCAGCAGGGGAGGAAGATCCTTTCCGAGTGGCTACACCTTC
>NA|TRBV7-9|TRBJ1-1|TRBD1
CASSSGTGATEAFF
TGTGCCAGCAGCTCCGGGACAGGGGCCACTGAAGCTTTCTTT
>NA|TRBV29-1|TRBJ1-2|TRBD1
CSVEETGVGGYGYTF
TGCAGCGTTGAAGAGACAGGGGTAGGAGGCTATGGCTACACCTTC
>NA|TRBV5-4|TRBJ2-5|NA
CASIPDTGSGQETQYF
TGTGCCAGCATCCCTGATACAGGGAGTGGGCAAGAGACCCAGTACTTC
>NA|TRBV6-5|TRBJ2-3|NA
CASIRTSPADTQYF
TGTGCCAGCATTCGTACTAGTCCTGCAGATACGCAGTATTTT
>NA|TRBV11-2|TRBJ2-7|NA
CASSLVARPQYEQYF
TGTGCCAGCAGCTTAGTAGCGCGCCCCCAATACGAGCAGTACTTC
>NA|TRBV5-1|TRBJ2-7|NA
CASSLGRGSYEQYF
TGCGCCAGCAGCTTGGGGCGCGGCTCCTACGAGCAGTACTTC
>NA|TRBV7-9|TRBJ2-3|TRBD2
CASSLSGMRTDTQYF
TGTGCCAGCAGTTTAAGCGGGATGAGAACAGATACGCAGTATTTT
>NA|TRBV7-8|TRBJ2-5|NA
CASSLRLGNQETQYF
TGTGCCAGCAGCCTTAGACTGGGTAACCAAGAGACCCAGTACTTC
>NA|TRBV5-1|TRBJ2-3|TRBD2
CASSPGTSPSTDTQYF
TGCGCCAGCAGCCCCGGGACTAGCCCTAGCACAGATACGCAGTATTTT
>NA|TRBV4-3|TRBJ1-3|NA
CASSQDSGNSGNTIYF
TGCGCCAGCAGCCAAGATTCGGGGAACTCTGGAAACACCATATATTTT
>NA|TRBV6-5|TRBJ2-1|NA
CASREPSLNEQFF
TGTGCCAGTCGGGAGCCTTCTTTGAATGAGCAGTTCTTC
>NA|TRBV28|TRBJ1-5|TRBD1
CASSPRTGSDQPQHF
TGTGCCAGCAGCCCCCGGACAGGATCTGATCAGCCCCAGCATTTT
>NA|TRBV16|TRBJ1-2|TRBD1
CASRRTGVGYTF
TGTGCCAGCAGACGGACAGGGGTTGGCTACACCTTC
>NA|TRBV18|TRBJ1-2|NA
CASSFGSKGRRGYTF
TGTGCCAGCTCTTTCGGATCGAAGGGGCGAAGAGGCTACACCTTC
>NA|TRBV19|TRBJ1-2|TRBD1
CASSSWGTGGDYGYTF
TGTGCCAGTAGTTCGTGGGGGACAGGGGGCGACTATGGCTACACCTTC
>NA|TRBV6-6|TRBJ1-3|TRBD1
CASSRTGGPSGNTIYF
TGTGCCAGCAGTCGGACAGGCGGACCCTCTGGAAACACCATATATTTT
>NA|TRBV5-1|TRBJ2-5|TRBD2
CASSSGLAGGGVETQYF
TGCGCCAGCAGCAGCGGACTAGCGGGAGGAGGGGTAGAGACCCAGTACTTC
>NA|TRBV28|TRBJ1-2|NA
CASSLGAGNYGYTF
TGTGCCAGCAGTTTGGGGGCAGGGAACTATGGCTACACCTTC